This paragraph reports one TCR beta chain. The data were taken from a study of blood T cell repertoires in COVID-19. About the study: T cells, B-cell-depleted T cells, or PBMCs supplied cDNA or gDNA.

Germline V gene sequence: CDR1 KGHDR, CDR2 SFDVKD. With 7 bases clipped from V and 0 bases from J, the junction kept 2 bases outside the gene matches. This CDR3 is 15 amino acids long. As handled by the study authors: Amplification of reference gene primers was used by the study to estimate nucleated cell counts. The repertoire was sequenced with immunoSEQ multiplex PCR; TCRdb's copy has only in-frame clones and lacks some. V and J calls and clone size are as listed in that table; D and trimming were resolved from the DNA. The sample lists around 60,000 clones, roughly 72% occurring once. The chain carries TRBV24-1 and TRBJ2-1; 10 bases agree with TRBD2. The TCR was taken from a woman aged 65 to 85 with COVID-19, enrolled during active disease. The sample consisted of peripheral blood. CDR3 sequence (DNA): TGTGCCACCAGGGCTAGCGGGAGCTCCTACAATGAGCAGTTCTTC. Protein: CATRASGSSYNEQFF.